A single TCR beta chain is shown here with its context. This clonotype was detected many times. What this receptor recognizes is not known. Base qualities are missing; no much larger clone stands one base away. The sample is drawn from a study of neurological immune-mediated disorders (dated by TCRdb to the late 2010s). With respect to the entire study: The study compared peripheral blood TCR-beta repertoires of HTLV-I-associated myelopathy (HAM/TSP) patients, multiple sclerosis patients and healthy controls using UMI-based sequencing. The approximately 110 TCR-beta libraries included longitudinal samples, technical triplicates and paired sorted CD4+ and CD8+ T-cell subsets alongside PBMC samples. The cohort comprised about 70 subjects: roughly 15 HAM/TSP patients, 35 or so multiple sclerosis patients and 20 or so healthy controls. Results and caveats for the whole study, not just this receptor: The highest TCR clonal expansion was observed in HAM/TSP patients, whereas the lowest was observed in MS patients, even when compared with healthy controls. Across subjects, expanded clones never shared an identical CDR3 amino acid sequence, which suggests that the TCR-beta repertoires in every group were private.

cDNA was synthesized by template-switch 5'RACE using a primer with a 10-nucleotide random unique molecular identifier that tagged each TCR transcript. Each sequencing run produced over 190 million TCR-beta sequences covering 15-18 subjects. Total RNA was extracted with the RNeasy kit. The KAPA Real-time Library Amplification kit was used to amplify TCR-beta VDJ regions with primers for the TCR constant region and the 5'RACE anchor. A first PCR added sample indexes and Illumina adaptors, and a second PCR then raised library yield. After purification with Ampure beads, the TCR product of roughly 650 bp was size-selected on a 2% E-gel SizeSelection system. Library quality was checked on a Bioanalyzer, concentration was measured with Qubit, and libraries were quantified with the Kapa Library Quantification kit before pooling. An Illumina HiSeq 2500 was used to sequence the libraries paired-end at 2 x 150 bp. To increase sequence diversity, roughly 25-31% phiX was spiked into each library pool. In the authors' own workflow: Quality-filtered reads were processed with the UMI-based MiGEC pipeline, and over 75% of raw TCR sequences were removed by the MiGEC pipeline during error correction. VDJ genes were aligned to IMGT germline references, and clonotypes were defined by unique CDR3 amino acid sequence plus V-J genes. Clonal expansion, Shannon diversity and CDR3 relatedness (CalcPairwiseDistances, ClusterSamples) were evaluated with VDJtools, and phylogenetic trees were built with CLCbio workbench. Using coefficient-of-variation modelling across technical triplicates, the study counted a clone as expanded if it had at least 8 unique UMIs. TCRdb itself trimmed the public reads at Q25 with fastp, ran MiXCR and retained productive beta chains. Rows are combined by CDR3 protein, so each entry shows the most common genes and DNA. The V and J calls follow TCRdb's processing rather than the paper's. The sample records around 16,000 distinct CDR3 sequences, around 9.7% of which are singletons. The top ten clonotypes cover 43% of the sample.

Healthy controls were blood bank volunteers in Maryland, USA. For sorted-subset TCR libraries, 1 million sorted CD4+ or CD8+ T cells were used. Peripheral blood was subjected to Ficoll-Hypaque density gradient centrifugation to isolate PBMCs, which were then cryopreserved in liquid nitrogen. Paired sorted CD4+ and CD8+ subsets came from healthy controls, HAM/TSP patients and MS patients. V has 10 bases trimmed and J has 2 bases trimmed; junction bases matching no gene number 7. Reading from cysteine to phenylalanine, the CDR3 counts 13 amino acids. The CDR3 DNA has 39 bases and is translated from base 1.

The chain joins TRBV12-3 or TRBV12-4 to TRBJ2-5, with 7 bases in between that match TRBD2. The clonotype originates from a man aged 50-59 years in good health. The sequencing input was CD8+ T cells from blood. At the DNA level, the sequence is TGTGCCATCCGACTAGCACTACAAGAGACCCAGTACTTC. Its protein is CAIRLALQETQYF.